One sample yielded the 31 T cell receptor beta chains listed below, sequenced in a study of persistence of HIV-infected CD4 T cells. The immunoSEQ assay was version 4, run in survey mode. This table comes from immunoSEQ multiplex PCR, and its TCRdb copy is limited to in-frame clones, with some not included. This sample yields tens of thousands of clones, of which 65% to 75% are seen a single time; around 1.7% belongs to the top ten. An overlapping HIV-1 Gag peptide pool stimulated these cells at 0.95 to 1 ug/peptide/mL. Memory cells lacking CD40L and CD69 with high CD45RO were sorted. These TCRs' antigens remain unknown. Sequencing was performed on CD4+ T cells sorted from PBMCs after approximately 18-hour stimulation, taken from a patient who received antiretroviral therapy. These TCRs come from an adult man with HIV who was CMV-seropositive.

The V call is TRBV24-1, the J call TRBJ2-3; 7 bases align to TRBD2. CDR3 length: 17 residues. The V gene's germline CDR1 is KGHDR and CDR2 SFDVKD. With V trimmed by 1 base and J by 0 bases, 6 bases remained unmatched. The CDR3: CATSDFGLAVSTDTQYF. Here the CDR3 DNA reads TGTGCCACCAGTGATTTCGGGCTAGCGGTGAGCACAGATACGCAGTATTTT.

This clone appeared once. The chain is built from TRBV28 and TRBJ1-2; 7 nucleotides line up with TRBD1. There are 14 residues in the CDR3. Germline V lookup: CDR1 MDHEN, CDR2 SYDVKM. The J segment lost 6 bases and the V segment lost 1 base, leaving 5 bases of the junction unmatched. The CDR3 reads CASSLFGTDNGYTF. CDR3 nucleotides: TGTGCCAGCAGTTTATTCGGGACAGACAATGGCTACACCTTC.

This clone was picked up a small number of times. The gene calls are TRBV2 and TRBJ1-2, with D hard to call. The CDR3 covers 12 residues. V shed 5 bases and J shed 8 bases, with 12 bases lying between them. CDR1 is SNHLY and CDR2 is FYNNEI in the germline V gene. The CDR3 loop is CASSRDRRGYTF. CDR3 nucleotides: TGTGCCAGCAGTCGAGACCGGCGGGGCTACACCTTC.

The chain has TRBV7-2 and TRBJ2-4, with D possibly TRBD1 on 6 matching bases. Germline CDR1 is SGHTA and CDR2 is FQGNSA. This CDR3 has 15 residues. V was clipped by 4 bases and J by 4 bases, with 14 bases between them. The CDR3 DNA reads TGTGCCAGCAGCTCCCGGACAGAGACGAAAAACATTCAGTACTTC. This translates into CASSSRTETKNIQYF. The complete variable domain, with remaining parts taken from reference TRBV7-2 and TRBJ2-4, reads GAGVSQSPSNKVTEKGKDVELRCDPISGHTALYWYRQSLGQGLEFLIYFQGNSAPDKSGLPSDRFSAERTGGSVSTLTIQRTQQEDSAVYLCASSSRTETKNIQYFGAGTRLSVL.

The rearrangement joins TRBV5-1 to TRBJ1-2; D is unresolved. The CDR3 has 14 residues. Germline CDR1 SGHRS, CDR2 YFSETQ. The V end was cut by 2 bases, the J end by 2 bases, with 10 bases between. Here the CDR3 DNA reads TGCGCCAGCAGCTTTAACGCCCAAAACTATGGCTACACCTTC. Translation: CASSFNAQNYGYTF.

The chain has TRBV27 and TRBJ2-7; 14 bases are shared with TRBD2. The germline gives CDR1 MNHEY, CDR2 SMNVEV (reference sequence). V shed 4 bases, J shed 2 bases, and the junction held 16 bases outside the gene matches. The length of the CDR3 is 20 residues. This chain's CDR3 is CASSSQRPGLAGAYAYEQYF. CDR3 DNA: TGTGCCAGCAGTTCCCAAAGACCGGGACTAGCGGGGGCGTACGCCTACGAGCAGTACTTC.

The gene calls are TRBV5-1 and TRBJ2-1, with 15 bases identical to TRBD2. CDR1 and CDR2 (germline): SGHRS, YFSETQ. The junction had 10 bases not matched to a gene; V was cut back by 2 bases and J by 4 bases. CDR3 length: 19 amino acids. CDR3 coding DNA: TGCGCCAGCAGCTTCGGACTAGCGGGGGGGAGGTCCACTTACAATGAGCAGTTCTTC. The encoded protein is CASSFGLAGGRSTYNEQFF.

Concerning this clone: Other DNA sequences in the sample encode the same CDR3. V gene TRBV6-6 combines with J gene TRBJ1-4; D is uncertain. Germline V gives CDR1 MNHNY, CDR2 SVGAGI (reference sequence). V was cut by 6 bases and J by 8 bases, with 7 bases left in between. This CDR3 is built from 11 residues. The CDR3, as DNA: TGTGCCAGCAGGGGAGGAGAAAAACTGTTTTTT. The encoded protein is CASRGGEKLFF.

V and J are TRBV7-8 and TRBJ1-6, with a tentative D call TRBD1 (5 bases). The ends were cut back, 5 bases at V and 8 bases at J, with 19 bases in the middle. Germline V gene data show CDR1 as SGHVS and CDR2 as FQNEAQ. CDR3 length equals 16 residues. The CDR3: CASSRQRGRVDSPLHF. For the CDR3, the DNA is TGTGCCAGCAGCCGTCAAAGAGGCAGGGTCGATTCACCCCTCCACTTT. Full variable domain (missing parts from reference TRBV7-8 and TRBJ1-6): GAGVSQSPRYKVAKRGQDVALRCDPISGHVSLFWYQQALGQGPEFLTYFQNEAQLDKSGLPSDRFFAERPEGSVSTLKIQRTQQEDSAVYLCASSRQRGRVDSPLHFGNGTRLTVT.

Only one count was recorded for this clone. This chain uses TRBV4-1 with TRBJ1-1; no clear D. The V end lost 4 bases, the J end lost 1 base, and 13 bases lay between the germline ends. Per germline, CDR1 MGHRA and CDR2 YSYEKL. The CDR3 sequence is 15 residues long. The CDR3 region has the DNA TGCGCCAGCAGCCCCGTGCGGGTACCGAACACTGAAGCTTTCTTT. Protein sequence: CASSPVRVPNTEAFF.

The chain is built from TRBV11-3 and TRBJ2-1; D unresolved. V was shortened by 2 bases and J by 4 bases, with 6 bases between the two germline ends. Germline-derived CDR1 and CDR2 are SGHNT and YENEEA. The CDR3 totals 13 residues. The chain's CDR3 is CASSLNSYNEQFF. DNA of the CDR3: TGTGCCAGCAGCTTAAACTCTTACAATGAGCAGTTCTTC.

The chain carries TRBV19 and TRBJ1-5, with TRBD1 as a possible D gene (5 bases). Between the trimmed V and J ends, which lost 8 bases and 5 bases, there was a span of 16 bases. From germline, CDR1 is LNHDA and CDR2 SQIVND (reference sequence). The CDR3 spans 14 residues. The CDR3 DNA reads as TGTGCCAGTTCTCCCCGACAGCCTGATCAGCCCCAGCATTTT. Translated: CASSPRQPDQPQHF.

The V gene is TRBV28, the J gene TRBJ2-2, with D possibly TRBD2 on 7 matching bases. Germline CDR1 MDHEN, CDR2 SYDVKM. The CDR3 has 15 amino acids. The V end lost 7 bases, the J end lost 7 bases, and 19 bases lay between the germline ends. The CDR3 nucleotides are TGTGCCAGCAAAAGGGGGGGGACCAGAATCGGGGAGCTGTTTTTT. Translation gives CASKRGGTRIGELFF. The full variable domain, rest sourced from reference TRBV28 and TRBJ2-2, is DVKVTQSSRYLVKRTGEKVFLECVQDMDHENMFWYRQDPGLGLRLIYFSYDVKMKEKGDIPEGYSVSREKKERFSLILESASTNQTSMYLCASKRGGTRIGELFFGEGSRLTVL.

The V gene is TRBV20-1, the J gene TRBJ1-5; 7 positions agree with TRBD1. There are 12 residues in the CDR3. Germline V gives CDR1 DFQATT, CDR2 SNEGSKA (reference sequence). Trimming at V came to 3 bases and at J to 8 bases, leaving 4 bases not matched to a gene. The CDR3 DNA sequence: TGCAGTGCTAGTGAGGGGGCAAAGCCCCAGCATTTT. This encodes CSASEGAKPQHF.

This chain connects TRBV5-4 to TRBJ1-1, with D unclear. The CDR3 spans 14 residues. Trimming shortened V by 4 bases and J by 4 bases, and 14 bases separated the two germline ends. In germline, CDR1 is SGHNT, CDR2 YYREEE (reference sequence). CDR3 nucleotide sequence: TGTGCCAGCAGCCGCCCGGGGTCTGGCACTGAAGCTTTCTTT. It codes for CASSRPGSGTEAFF.

This clone was found a few times. The chain links TRBV25-1 to TRBJ1-6; a weak D match, TRBD1 (6 bases). The germline CDR1 and CDR2 sequences are MGHDK and SYGVNS. With 6 bases removed from V and 9 bases from J, the gap between germline ends came to 12 bases. The CDR3 spans 13 residues. CDR3 loop: CASREQGTSPLHF. The DNA of the CDR3 is TGTGCCAGCAGGGAACAGGGAACTTCACCCCTCCACTTT.

The chain employs TRBV7-2 and TRBJ2-3; 13 positions agree with TRBD2. Germline V lookup: CDR1 SGHTA, CDR2 FQGNSA. Trimming cost V 0 bases and J 3 bases; bases outside gene matches: 6. This CDR3 is built from 18 residues. CDR3 in amino acids: CASSLALLAGGRTDTQYF. The CDR3 DNA sequence: TGTGCCAGCAGCTTAGCGCTACTAGCGGGGGGGCGAACAGATACGCAGTATTTT.

The chain uses TRBV19 and TRBJ1-2, with a tentative D call TRBD1 (6 bases). Germline V gene data show CDR1 as LNHDA and CDR2 as SQIVND (reference sequence). The CDR3 contains 13 residues. The V gene lost 10 bases and the J gene lost 8 bases, with 20 bases spanning the gap. CDR3 in DNA: TGTGCCATTTCAAACAGGGCCCAGGGAGGCTACACCTTC. As protein: CAISNRAQGGYTF.

V gene TRBV6-5 combines with J gene TRBJ2-7; TRBD1 aligns across 7 bases. Germline V gene sequence: CDR1 MNHEY, CDR2 SVGAGI. This CDR3 is built from 13 residues. V was clipped by 5 bases and J by 3 bases; unmatched bases: 4. For the CDR3, the DNA is TGTGCCAGCAGTCGGACAGGCCTCTACGAGCAGTACTTC. Translated, it gives CASSRTGLYEQYF.

V and J are TRBV2 and TRBJ1-1; 8 bases are a match to TRBD1. The CDR3 extends over 15 amino acids. Germline CDR1 reads SNHLY; CDR2 reads FYNNEI. The CDR3 sequence is CTCKAGGTRNTEAFF. The CDR3 coding sequence is TGTACTTGCAAGGCAGGGGGCACAAGGAACACTGAAGCTTTCTTT.

A single count supports this clone. V is TRBV2 and J is TRBJ1-2; TRBD1 is a possible D gene (5 bases). CDR1 and CDR2 (germline): SNHLY, FYNNEI. V was trimmed by 1 base and J by 0 bases, leaving 9 bases between them. This CDR3 spans 15 amino acids. This CDR3 reads CASSEGDGANYGYTF. The DNA of the CDR3 is TGTGCCAGCAGTGAAGGGGACGGTGCTAACTATGGCTACACCTTC.

This clone was recorded only once. The CDR3 bases are TGTGCCAGCAGCCAAGATTACGGGGGCTTTAATGAAAAACTGTTTTTT. This codes for CASSQDYGGFNEKLFF. The rearrangement joins TRBV4-2 to TRBJ1-4; a weak D match, TRBD1 (6 bases). V was cut by 0 bases and J by 4 bases, with 12 bases left in between. This CDR3 has 16 amino acids. The germline V gene encodes CDR1 LGHNA and CDR2 YNFKEQ.

The V call is TRBV19, the J call TRBJ1-1; 8 bases match TRBD1. Per the germline V gene, CDR1 is LNHDA and CDR2 is SQIVND (reference sequence). The ends lost 3 bases at V and 9 bases at J; junction bases unmatched: 9. CDR3 length: 14 amino acids. CDR3 nucleotides: TGTGCCAGTAGTATTGGGACAGGAGAGAGTAAAGCTTTCTTT. Translation gives CASSIGTGESKAFF.

Judged by abundance, this clone is medium-sized. The chain recombines TRBV7-6 with TRBJ2-7; D is undetermined. V dropped 1 base and J dropped 5 bases, with 18 bases sitting between them. Germline V gene data show CDR1 as SGHVS and CDR2 as FNYEAQ. There are 16 residues in the CDR3. CDR3 sequence (DNA): TGTGCCAGCAGCTTAGTAGGTGCCTCTACAGAGAACGAGCAGTACTTC. Amino acids: CASSLVGASTENEQYF.

The genes are TRBV3-1 (or the pseudogene TRBV3-2) and TRBJ2-5; D is undetermined. Per germline, CDR1 LGHDT and CDR2 YNNKEL (reference sequence). The CDR3 loop spans 15 amino acids. V lost 4 bases, J lost 1 base, and 13 bases lay in between. The CDR3 nucleotides read TGTGCCAGCAGCCCCAGAGGCAGAAGCCAAGAGACCCAGTACTTC. Amino acid sequence: CASSPRGRSQETQYF.

This clone has a handful of counts. V is TRBV5-1 and J is TRBJ1-6, with D possibly TRBD1 on 5 matching bases. The germline V and J ends were trimmed by 0 bases and 9 bases, with 13 bases remaining between them. The germline V gene has CDR1 SGHRS and CDR2 YFSETQ. The CDR3 extends over 15 amino acids. The CDR3 DNA is TGCGCCAGCAGCTTGGAGGGGCTTCGGGGTTCACCCCTCCACTTT. Its protein is CASSLEGLRGSPLHF.

The rearrangement joins TRBV4-1 to TRBJ1-5; D unresolved. This CDR3 has 15 amino acids. V lost 1 base and J 7 bases, leaving 14 bases between the germline ends. Germline loops: CDR1 MGHRA, CDR2 YSYEKL. CDR3 region: CASSQAPDFRQPQHF. The CDR3 coding sequence is TGCGCCAGCAGCCAAGCCCCGGACTTCCGGCAGCCCCAGCATTTT.

The rearrangement uses TRBV6-4 and TRBJ2-5; 8 bases fit TRBD1. With 4 bases clipped from V and 4 bases from J, the junction kept 14 bases outside the gene matches. CDR1 is MRHNA, CDR2 SNTAGT, per germline. The CDR3 sequence is 17 residues long. CDR3 protein: CASSGAPDRGCGETQYF. CDR3 nucleotide sequence: TGTGCCAGCAGTGGGGCCCCCGACAGGGGCTGCGGAGAGACCCAGTACTTC.

V and J are TRBV4-1 and TRBJ1-2; D is unresolved. CDR1 is MGHRA and CDR2 is YSYEKL in the germline V gene. This CDR3 has 16 residues. V lost 2 bases to trimming and J lost 5 bases, with 18 bases between them. CDR3 bases: TGCGCCAGCAGCCAATCCCGGGATCTCGAAGGTTATGGCTACACCTTC. As protein: CASSQSRDLEGYGYTF.

This clone was seen more than once but under ten times. The sample has other DNA sequences that encode this CDR3 too. The genes are TRBV5-1 and TRBJ1-5; D unresolved. The V and J ends lost 0 bases and 5 bases respectively, with 6 bases between them. Germline V gene data show CDR1 as SGHRS and CDR2 as YFSETQ. This CDR3 region has 13 residues. The CDR3: CASSLGGDQPQHF. The CDR3 nucleotides read TGCGCCAGCAGCTTGGGTGGAGATCAGCCCCAGCATTTT.

For the CDR3, the DNA is TGTGCCAGTAGTATAGAACAGGGGAGGCGGAATCAGCCCCAGCATTTT. It translates to CASSIEQGRRNQPQHF. The rearrangement links TRBV19 to TRBJ1-5; TRBD1 matches at 7 bases. Germline lookup yields CDR1 LNHDA and CDR2 SQIVND (reference sequence). The V segment lost 0 bases and the J segment 4 bases; nucleotides outside the gene matches: 6. There are 16 residues in the CDR3.